This record covers a single T cell receptor beta chain. Method: immunoSEQ multiplex PCR; TCRdb's copy keeps in-frame clones and lacks some. Found here are about 61,000 clones, 65% to 80% of them singletons; the top ten hold 4.5% to 7%. This specimen comes from a study of blood T cell repertoires in COVID-19. Turning to the study itself: Samples came from the United States, Italy and Spain, spanning acute and convalescent COVID-19. In each case, the material was cDNA or gDNA derived from T cells, B-cell-depleted T cells, or PBMCs.

The CDR3 consists of 13 residues. The ends lost 3 bases at V and 3 bases at J; junction bases unmatched: 2. Germline V gene lookup returns CDR1 SEHNR and CDR2 FQNEAQ (reference sequence). V and J are TRBV7-9 and TRBJ2-7; 7 bases align to TRBD1. Material: peripheral blood. The TCR originated in a woman between 65 and 79 years old with acute or convalescent COVID-19. The CDR3 DNA reads TGTGCCAGCAGCTTCGACAGGGACTACGAGCAGTACTTC. This gives the protein CASSFDRDYEQYF.